Sequencing of this T cell receptor (beta chain) was carried out in a study of human T cells and chemical hapten exposure. Study background: Yields of TCR per sample differed, chiefly owing to small differences in pooled library volume.

As concerns this clonotype: Its matching antigen is unknown.

Trimming took 6 bases from V and 6 from J; bases not matched to a gene: 8. CDR3 length equals 14 residues. The germline V gene encodes CDR1 LNHDA and CDR2 SQIVND (reference sequence). Findings and caveats of the study: No shift was seen in TCRs above 1 in 1000 frequency with DPC sensitization.

Noted time point: healthy volunteer bleed at 2 weeks. Before extraction, the whole blood was not fractionated, and total RNA was taken from it. Individual cDNA molecules each carried unique molecular identifiers attached by the library. TCRdb re-called the RACE reads with MiXCR, one entry per CDR3 protein. The data hold about 130,000 distinct CDR3 sequences, with about 8.2% observed a single time. Material for sequencing was whole blood. The chain couples TRBV19 to TRBJ1-5; 7 bases line up with TRBD1. The TCR sequence derives from a male donor in good health. Some clones in this sample may be carry-over from other donors' samples. CDR3 loop: CASSPRAGGQPQHF. Written as DNA, the CDR3 is TGTGCCAGTAGCCCCCGGGCAGGGGGTCAGCCCCAGCATTTT.